This T cell receptor (beta chain) appears in the sequencing data of a study of graft-versus-host responses after intestinal transplantation. This CDR3 contains 14 residues. Germline CDR1 is SNHLY and CDR2 is FYNNEI. Trimming cost V 4 bases and J 5 bases; bases outside gene matches: 7. Sequencing used immunoSEQ multiplex PCR; TCRdb keeps in-frame clones, though not all of them. The sample has 95,000 to 150,000 clones; about 93% are singletons. On this clone itself: What it binds is unknown.

The gene calls are TRBV2 and TRBJ2-5; 7 bases fit TRBD2. This material consisted of unstimulated CD4+ T cells sorted from spleen or lymph node cells, taken before intestinal transplant. The clonotype originates from a human donor who received an intestinal transplant. Here the CDR3 DNA reads TGTGCCAGCAGTGTTCGCGGGAGTGGGGAGACCCAGTACTTC. This encodes CASSVRGSGETQYF.